The T cell receptor beta chain under discussion was sequenced for a study of T cell clones after liver transplantation. The CDR3 is made up of 14 amino acids. V shed 0 bases and J shed 9 bases, with 13 bases lying between them. The germline V gene has CDR1 SGDLS and CDR2 YYNGEE. Note on this clone: Its antigen remains unknown.

Assay: immunoSEQ multiplex PCR; the TCRdb copy retains only in-frame clones and omits some. The table includes 51,000 or so clones, about 90% detected once. General observations from the study: Small, mixed patient groups and varying post-transplant times limit these conclusions.

V gene TRBV9 combines with J gene TRBJ2-1, with D unresolved. Specimen: CD8+ T cells from blood, collected 12 months after liver transplant. The receptor was derived from a human patient who received a liver transplant. Some T cells may arise from the graft donor. The CDR3 is CASSVDGRKGEQFF. The DNA of the CDR3 is TGTGCCAGCAGCGTAGACGGCCGAAAGGGTGAGCAGTTCTTC.